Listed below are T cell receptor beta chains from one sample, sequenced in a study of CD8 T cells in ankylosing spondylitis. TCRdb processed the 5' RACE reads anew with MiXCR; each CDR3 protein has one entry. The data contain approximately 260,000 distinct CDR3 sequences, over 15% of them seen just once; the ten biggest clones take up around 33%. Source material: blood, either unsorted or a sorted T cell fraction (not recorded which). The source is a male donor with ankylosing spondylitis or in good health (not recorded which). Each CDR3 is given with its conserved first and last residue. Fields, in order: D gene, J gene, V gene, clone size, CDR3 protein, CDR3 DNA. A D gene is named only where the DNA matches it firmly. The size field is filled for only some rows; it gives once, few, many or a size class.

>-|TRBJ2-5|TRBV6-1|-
CASSQMGVVETQYF
TGTGCCAGCAGCCAAATGGGTGTGGTGGAGACCCAGTACTTC
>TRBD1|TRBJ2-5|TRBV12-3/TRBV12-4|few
CASSDRTGQETQYF
TGTGCCAGCAGTGACCGGACAGGACAAGAGACCCAGTACTTC
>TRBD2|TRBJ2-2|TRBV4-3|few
CASSPRLTGLELTGELFF
TGCGCCAGCAGCCCGAGACTTACGGGACTAGAATTGACCGGGGAGCTGTTTTTT
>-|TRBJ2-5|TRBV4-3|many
CASSQGQQETQYF
TGCGCCAGCAGCCAAGGACAGCAAGAGACCCAGTACTTC
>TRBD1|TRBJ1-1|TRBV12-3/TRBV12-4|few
CASSSGTGQNTEAFF
TGTGCCAGCAGTTCCGGGACAGGGCAGAACACTGAAGCTTTCTTT
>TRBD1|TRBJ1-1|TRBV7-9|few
CASSLATGEWGTEAFF
TGTGCCAGCAGCTTAGCGACAGGGGAGTGGGGCACTGAAGCTTTCTTT
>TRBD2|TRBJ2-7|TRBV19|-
CASSPLAGTSSYEQYF
TGTGCCAGTAGTCCCCTTGCAGGGACTAGCTCCTACGAGCAGTACTTC
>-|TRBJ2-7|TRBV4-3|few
CASSQGTAPDEQYF
TGCGCCAGCAGCCAAGGGACAGCTCCGGACGAGCAGTACTTC
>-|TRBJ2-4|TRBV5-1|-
CASSFLARVRGKNIQYF
TGCGCCAGCAGCTTTTTGGCCAGGGTGAGAGGCAAAAACATTCAGTACTTC
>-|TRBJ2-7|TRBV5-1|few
CASSSLSSGAGEQYF
TGCGCCAGCAGCTCCCTATCCTCGGGAGCGGGCGAGCAGTACTTC
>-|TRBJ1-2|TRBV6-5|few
CASSYDSFAGGYTF
TGTGCCAGCAGTTACGACAGCTTTGCGGGTGGCTACACCTTC
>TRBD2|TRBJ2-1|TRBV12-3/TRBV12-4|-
CASILGASGSVYNEQFF
TGTGCCAGCATCTTAGGTGCTAGCGGGAGTGTCTACAATGAGCAGTTCTTC
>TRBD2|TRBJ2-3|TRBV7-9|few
CASSPRLAGITDTQYF
TGTGCCAGCAGCCCCCGACTAGCGGGAATCACAGATACGCAGTATTTT
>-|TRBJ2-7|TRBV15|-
CATSREPRDGSYEQYF
TGTGCCACCAGCAGAGAACCCCGGGACGGATCCTACGAGCAGTACTTC